These T cell receptor beta chains were read from a single sample in a study of OX40 agonist ivuxolimab in advanced cancers. Measured with immunoSEQ multiplex PCR; TCRdb has only the in-frame clones, and not every one. The repertoire consists of around 40,000 clones, with roughly 80% occurring once and the leading ten covering approximately 3.9%. The sample was CD4+ or CD8+ T cells sorted from blood, taken in a trial of the OX40 agonist ivuxolimab. These receptors all stem from an adult with an advanced solid tumor such as melanoma, head and neck, liver or kidney cancer. CDR3s leave out the opening cysteine and the closing phenylalanine or tryptophan. The order of the fields is CDR3 length, J gene, V gene, CDR3 protein.

>11|TRBJ1-1|TRBV10-3
AIRAAENTEAF
>13|TRBJ1-4|TRBV4-3
ASSQAGAGDEKLF
>10|TRBJ2-7|TRBV29-1
SVARGTYEQY
>12|TRBJ1-5|TRBV4-1
ASSLDRVNQPQH
>13|TRBJ2-3|TRBV5-6
ASSLAGRGADTQY
>11|TRBJ2-1|TRBV7-3
ASSLTSINEQF
>12|TRBJ2-2|TRBV30
AWSARDSTGELF
>14|TRBJ1-5|TRBV7-2
ASSLFGQGGGQPQH
>9|TRBJ2-7|TRBV20-1
SAINAREQY
>9|TRBJ2-1|TRBV20-1
SDSPYNEQF
>11|TRBJ1-1|TRBV5-1
ASSRTKATEAF
>13|TRBJ2-7|TRBV18
ASSPNRVSSYEQY
>10|TRBJ1-5|TRBV7-3
ASSPHVQPQH
>10|TRBJ1-6|TRBV7-9
ASSLSNSPLH
>9|TRBJ1-1|TRBV5-1
ASSLNTEAF
>13|TRBJ2-7|TRBV7-8
ASSLAFGFRREQY
>10|TRBJ1-1|TRBV5-1
ASSTENTEAF
>13|TRBJ1-2|TRBV7-2
ASSPPAGSNYGYT
>12|TRBJ2-1|TRBV5-6
ASSFVSAGNEQF
>13|TRBJ2-5|TRBV9
ASSVNPGRGETQY
>15|TRBJ1-1|TRBV7-6
ASRLGSGDRAGTEAF
>11|TRBJ1-1|TRBV6-4
ASSVQPTAEAF
>9|TRBJ1-2|TRBV28
ASSSRYGYT
>13|TRBJ2-1|TRBV19
ASSSGDKFSDEQF
>12|TRBJ2-2|TRBV28
ASRTGGTTGELF
>13|TRBJ1-2|TRBV15
ATSRDRAQVYGYT
>11|TRBJ2-5|TRBV11-3
ASSYGVQETQY
>11|TRBJ2-7|TRBV5-6
ASSLSSTYEQY
>15|TRBJ1-6|TRBV25-1
ASRTQGESSYNSPLH
>11|TRBJ2-1|TRBV7-3
ASSLSPSDEQF
>12|TRBJ1-2|TRBV5-8
ASSLFQGPYGYT
>14|TRBJ2-2|TRBV7-3
ASSSYRGRDTGELF
>10|TRBJ1-5|TRBV5-6
ASSLDSGPQH
>14|TRBJ1-6|TRBV6-1
ASSEKAGRVGSPLH
>13|TRBJ2-1|TRBV2
ASSDSRGGVGEQF
>13|TRBJ1-1|TRBV19
ASRSRNRINTEAF
>12|TRBJ1-1|TRBV5-4
ASSSHWLNTEAF
>11|TRBJ2-3|TRBV6-1
ASSEASVDTQY
>13|TRBJ2-3|TRBV7-3
ASSLRGQITDTQY
>11|TRBJ2-7|TRBV7-5
VRSLPGSYEQY
>12|TRBJ1-2|TRBV5-6
ASSLAGTGDGYT
>15|TRBJ2-6|TRBV19
ASSLTGGVSGANVLT
>11|TRBJ2-7|TRBV5-1
ASSLEGLGEQY
>15|TRBJ1-6|TRBV5-6
ASSSPSDRGTNSPLH
>12|-|TRBV5-6
ASSPRGREAEQY
>13|TRBJ2-3|TRBV5-8
ASSSGTSVEDTQY
>12|TRBJ1-1|TRBV7-3
ASSLTGGAAEAF
>10|TRBJ1-6|TRBV12-2
ASRPRGSPLH